The clone carrying this TCR beta chain was seen ten or more times. Germline V gene data show CDR1 as SEHNR and CDR2 as FQNEAQ (reference sequence). V lost 4 bases to trimming and J lost 2 bases; unmatched junction nucleotides: 6. CDR3 length equals 15 residues. The source of the sample is a study of blood T cells in healthy people across ages. A second PCR of about 6 to 12 cycles used a sample-barcoded 5' primer and a J-beta primer mix. A single record per CDR3 protein comes from TCRdb applying MiXCR to the 5' RACE reads. The table includes over a million distinct CDR3 sequences, approximately 40% detected once.

Sequences were obtained from blood. This chain joins TRBV7-9 and TRBJ2-3; TRBD1 agrees at 7 bases. The receptor was isolated from a woman younger than 30 in good health. The CDR3 sequence: CASSSYGTATDTQYF. The CDR3 DNA follows: TGTGCCAGCAGCTCTTATGGGACAGCCACAGATACGCAGTATTTT.